The clone carrying this T cell receptor (beta chain) was counted ten times or more. Antigen specificity is unknown. This sample was taken from a study of neurological immune-mediated disorders. Study-level information: The multiple sclerosis group of roughly 34 included around 30 relapsing-remitting and 3 secondary progressive patients. Study-level results: HTLV-1-associated myelopathy displayed the greatest TCR clonal expansion, and multiple sclerosis exhibited the smallest, lower than that of healthy controls.

MiXCR, applied by TCRdb to the 5' RACE reads, yields one record per CDR3 protein. The sample holds roughly 89,000 distinct CDR3 sequences, just over 2.5% seen once. Unsorted libraries were prepared from 2 million PBMCs that had been stored at -80 C. Material for sequencing was PBMCs. The clonotype originates from a woman aged 30 to 39 with multiple sclerosis.

CDR3: CATSPGTAPRETQYF. CDR3 coding DNA: TGTGCCACCAGCCCAGGGACGGCGCCGCGGGAGACCCAGTACTTC. The gene calls are TRBV24-1 and TRBJ2-5; TRBD1 or TRBD2 may be the D gene (5 bases each). The ends were cut back, 7 bases at V and 5 bases at J, with 19 bases in the middle. The CDR3 loop spans 15 amino acids. Per germline, CDR1 KGHDR and CDR2 SFDVKD.